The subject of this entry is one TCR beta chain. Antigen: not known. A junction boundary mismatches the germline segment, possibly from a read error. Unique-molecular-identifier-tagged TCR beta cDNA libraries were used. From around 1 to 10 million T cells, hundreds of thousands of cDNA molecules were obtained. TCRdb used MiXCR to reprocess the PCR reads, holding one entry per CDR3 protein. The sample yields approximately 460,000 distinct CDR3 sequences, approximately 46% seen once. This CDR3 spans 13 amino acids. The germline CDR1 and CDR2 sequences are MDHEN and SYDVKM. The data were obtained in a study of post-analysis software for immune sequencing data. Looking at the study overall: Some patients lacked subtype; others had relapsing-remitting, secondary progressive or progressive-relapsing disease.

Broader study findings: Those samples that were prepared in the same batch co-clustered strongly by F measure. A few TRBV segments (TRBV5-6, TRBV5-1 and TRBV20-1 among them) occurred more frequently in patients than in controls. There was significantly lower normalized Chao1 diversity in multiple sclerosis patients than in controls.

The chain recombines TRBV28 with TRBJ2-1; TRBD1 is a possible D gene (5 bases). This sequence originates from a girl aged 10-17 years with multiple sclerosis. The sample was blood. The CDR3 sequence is CASSLSRANGQFF. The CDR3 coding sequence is TGTGCCAGCAGTTTATCCAGGGCCAATGGGCAGTTCTTC.